The 27 T cell receptor beta chains below come from one sample, sequenced in a study of cytomegalovirus exposure and HLA in healthy donors. In the PCR, 60 Vbeta and 13 Jbeta primers were used. Assay used: immunoSEQ multiplex PCR; TCRdb lists only in-frame clones, some missing. Among more than 110,000 clones listed, 78% were seen once. Sequencing was carried out using PBMCs. The receptors stem from a male donor in good health and CMV-seronegative.

The chain links TRBV4-3 to TRBJ2-3; D is ambiguous. CDR1 LGHNA and CDR2 YSLEER come from the germline V gene. The V and J ends lost 0 bases and 0 bases respectively, with 19 bases between them. CDR3 length: 19 amino acids. CDR3 sequence (DNA): TGCGCCAGCAGCCAAGATCATCTTCTGGGCTCTTCTAGCACAGATACGCAGTATTTT. Amino acid sequence: CASSQDHLLGSSSTDTQYF.

This clone was picked up a small number of times. The V gene is TRBV5-4, the J gene TRBJ1-1, with 8 bases aligning to TRBD1. From germline, CDR1 is SGHNT and CDR2 YYREEE (reference sequence). V gave up 4 bases and J gave up 5 bases; unmatched junction bases: 7. The CDR3 runs 14 residues. CDR3 DNA sequence: TGTGCCAGCAGCCTAGGACAGGGACGGACTGAAGCTTTCTTT. Residues: CASSLGQGRTEAFF.

The chain combines TRBV5-1 with TRBJ2-3, with TRBD2 matching 7 bases. The length of the CDR3 is 16 residues. With 5 bases clipped from V and 4 bases from J, the junction kept 13 bases outside the gene matches. CDR1 SGHRS and CDR2 YFSETQ come from the germline V gene. CDR3 protein: CASRLGGDFSSDTQYF. The CDR3 region has the DNA TGCGCCAGCAGGCTGGGAGGGGACTTTAGTTCAGATACGCAGTATTTT.

This clone showed up just once. At one end, the junction sequence differs from germline, possibly due to a read error. The rearrangement uses TRBV5-4 and TRBJ1-4, with TRBD1 identical over 9 bases. The germline V gene has CDR1 SGHNT and CDR2 YYREEE (reference sequence). This CDR3 spans 16 amino acids. The CDR3 DNA reads as TGTGCCCGCAGCGGTGGGACAGGGCGGGATAATGAAAAACTGTTTTTT. This translates into CARSGGTGRDNEKLFF.

V gene TRBV20-1 combines with J gene TRBJ2-5; maybe TRBD1 (6 bases). Germline V gene lookup returns CDR1 DFQATT and CDR2 SNEGSKA (reference sequence). V was cut by 5 bases and J by 5 bases, with 9 bases left in between. This CDR3 has 11 residues. The CDR3 loop reads CSASGVETQYF. The CDR3 coding sequence is TGCAGTGCTTCAGGGGTGGAGACCCAGTACTTC.

This chain connects TRBV28 to TRBJ1-4; D gene unclear. With 3 bases removed from V and 3 bases from J, the gap between germline ends came to 17 bases. The germline gives CDR1 MDHEN, CDR2 SYDVKM. CDR3 length equals 17 residues. CDR3 in amino acids: CASSFAPIGASNEKLFF. The CDR3 bases are TGTGCCAGCAGTTTTGCCCCGATTGGTGCGTCTAATGAAAAACTGTTTTTT.

V gene TRBV5-4 combines with J gene TRBJ2-3; D is possibly TRBD1 (5 bases). The V end was cut by 4 bases, the J end by 2 bases, with 20 bases between. Germline CDR1 and CDR2: SGHNT and YYREEE (reference sequence). The CDR3 consists of 17 residues. This CDR3 reads CASSTQGRVLATDTQYF. The DNA of the CDR3 is TGTGCCAGCAGCACCCAGGGCAGGGTATTGGCCACAGATACGCAGTATTTT.

The gene calls are TRBV5-1 and TRBJ2-7; 9 positions match TRBD2. After removal of 1 base from V and 7 bases from J, the junction contained 6 bases not matched to a gene. This CDR3 region has 14 residues. Germline lookup yields CDR1 SGHRS and CDR2 YFSETQ. The CDR3 region is CASSLLAGDGEQYF. CDR3 DNA: TGCGCCAGCAGCTTGTTAGCGGGAGATGGGGAGCAGTACTTC.

This clone was detected once. The chain is built from TRBV7-3 and TRBJ2-5; 7 bases agree with TRBD2. Germline lookup yields CDR1 SGHTA and CDR2 FQGTGA. This CDR3 is 16 amino acids long. After removal of 2 bases from V and 5 bases from J, the junction contained 11 bases not matched to a gene. The CDR3 sequence: CASSLGGELGHETQYF. The DNA of the CDR3 is TGTGCCAGCAGCTTAGGGGGGGAGCTGGGTCATGAGACCCAGTACTTC.

This clone was counted between two and nine times. The chain carries TRBV9 and TRBJ2-2, with TRBD1 matching over 9 bases. The ends lost 3 bases at V and 6 bases at J; junction bases unmatched: 6. Germline lookup yields CDR1 SGDLS and CDR2 YYNGEE. The CDR3 totals 15 residues. The CDR3 coding sequence is TGTGCCAGCAGCGGGCCGGACAGGGGTCCCGGGGAGCTGTTTTTT. It translates to CASSGPDRGPGELFF.

The chain employs TRBV30 and TRBJ2-7; 8 nucleotides line up with TRBD1. CDR1 is GTSNPN and CDR2 is SVGIG in the germline V gene (reference sequence). This CDR3 is 16 amino acids long. J lost 2 bases, V lost 2 bases, and 11 bases had no gene match. The CDR3 DNA follows: TGTGCCTGGAGTTTTAGAGGGACAGGAGGTGCCTACGAGCAGTACTTC. Its protein product is CAWSFRGTGGAYEQYF.

J is TRBJ1-1 and V is TRBV19, with a weak D call TRBD1 (5 bases). Germline values: CDR1 LNHDA, CDR2 SQIVND (reference sequence). There are 13 residues in the CDR3. Trimming removed 5 bases from V and 1 base from J, with 8 bases in between. CDR3 amino acids: CASSQGSNTEAFF. The CDR3, as DNA: TGTGCCAGTAGTCAGGGATCGAACACTGAAGCTTTCTTT.

The chain uses TRBV10-3 and TRBJ1-5; TRBD1 matches at 7 bases. Looked up from germline, CDR1 is ENHRY and CDR2 is SYGVKD. The J segment lost 3 bases and the V segment lost 5 bases, leaving 7 bases of the junction unmatched. The CDR3 runs to 15 residues. CDR3 protein: CAISPGTAPNQPQHF. The CDR3, as DNA: TGTGCCATCAGTCCCGGGACAGCCCCCAATCAGCCCCAGCATTTT.

This clone was observed a handful of times. CDR3 sequence: CATYPGLAGDRPQYF. The CDR3 DNA follows: TGTGCCACCTACCCGGGACTAGCGGGGGATCGACCGCAGTATTTT. This chain uses TRBV15 with TRBJ2-3; 14 bases align to TRBD2. CDR1 is LNHNV and CDR2 is YYDKDF in the germline V gene (reference sequence). This CDR3 is built from 15 residues. The V segment lost 8 bases and the J segment 10 bases; nucleotides outside the gene matches: 11.

The rearrangement uses TRBV7-3 and TRBJ1-3, with D hard to call. CDR1 is SGHTA and CDR2 is FQGTGA in the germline V gene. Deletions cut 5 bases from V and 3 bases from J, with 8 bases between. This CDR3 region has 13 residues. The CDR3 reads CASSQTNGNTIYF. DNA of the CDR3: TGTGCCAGCAGCCAGACAAATGGAAACACCATATATTTT. The whole variable domain, filled in from reference TRBV7-3 and TRBJ1-3, reads GAGVSQTPSNKVTEKGKYVELRCDPISGHTALYWYRQSLGQGPEFLIYFQGTGAADDSGLPNDRFFAVRPEGSVSTLKIQRTERGDSAVYLCASSQTNGNTIYFGEGSWLTVV.

This chain joins TRBV2 and TRBJ1-5; D perhaps matches TRBD1 (6 bases). CDR1 and CDR2 (germline): SNHLY, FYNNEI. Trimming removed 1 base at V and 6 bases at J, with 13 bases between. CDR3 length: 15 residues. The CDR3 loop reads CASSEGGGAGQPQHF. DNA of the CDR3: TGTGCCAGCAGTGAAGGTGGGGGGGCTGGTCAGCCCCAGCATTTT.

The chain uses TRBV9 and TRBJ1-5; perhaps TRBD1 as D (5 bases). This CDR3 region has 14 residues. Germline V gene data show CDR1 as SGDLS and CDR2 as YYNGEE. Between the trimmed V and J ends, which lost 7 bases and 0 bases, there was a span of 11 bases. The CDR3 DNA reads TGTGCCAGCGGAGGGGCTCATAGCAATCAGCCCCAGCATTTT. As protein: CASGGAHSNQPQHF.

The chain combines TRBV9 with TRBJ2-1; D may be TRBD2 (6 bases). There are 16 residues in the CDR3. V lost 0 bases to trimming and J lost 6 bases, with 16 bases between them. The germline CDR1 and CDR2 sequences are SGDLS and YYNGEE. CDR3 protein: CASSVAGGVGGNEQFF. Written as DNA, the CDR3 is TGTGCCAGCAGCGTAGCCGGCGGGGTGGGGGGCAATGAGCAGTTCTTC.

V is TRBV6-4 and J is TRBJ2-1; 12 bases map to TRBD2. This CDR3 has 15 residues. CDR1 MRHNA and CDR2 SNTAGT come from the germline V gene. The J segment lost 8 bases and the V segment lost 4 bases, leaving 6 bases of the junction unmatched. The CDR3 nucleotides read TGTGCCAGCAGTGCCGCTAGCGGGGGGGTTCATGAGCAGTTCTTC. As protein: CASSAASGGVHEQFF.

The chain has TRBV18 and TRBJ1-2; D not certain. The CDR3 loop spans 14 amino acids. The ends were cut back, 0 bases at V and 7 bases at J, with 12 bases in the middle. Germline CDR1 KGHSH, CDR2 LQKENI. CDR3 region: CASSPPRVPAGYTF. As DNA, the CDR3 is TGTGCCAGCTCACCACCGAGGGTGCCGGCTGGCTACACCTTC.

This clone was recorded only once. The chain combines TRBV15 with TRBJ1-1; 7 nucleotides agree with TRBD1. Germline values: CDR1 LNHNV, CDR2 YYDKDF (reference sequence). Losses at the gene ends were 8 bases for V and 5 bases for J; bases not matched to a gene: 8. This CDR3 is built from 13 residues. The CDR3: CATRDSGHTEAFF. The CDR3 DNA is TGTGCCACCCGGGACAGCGGGCATACTGAAGCTTTCTTT.

This chain joins TRBV5-6 and TRBJ2-7, with 8 bases fitting TRBD2. Unmatched junction bases numbered 4, after V lost 7 bases and J lost 1 base. The germline CDR1 and CDR2 sequences are SGHDT and YYEEEE. The CDR3 totals 13 residues. CDR3 loop: CASATGGSYEQYF. The DNA for the CDR3 is TGTGCCAGCGCGACGGGAGGGTCCTACGAGCAGTACTTC.

V and J are TRBV27 and TRBJ2-1, with D possibly being TRBD1 (5 bases). The CDR3 spans 17 residues. Looked up from germline, CDR1 is MNHEY and CDR2 is SMNVEV (reference sequence). V shed 6 bases and J shed 5 bases, with 23 bases lying between them. CDR3 protein: CASSFVYRSRGNNEQFF. In DNA, the CDR3 is TGTGCCAGCAGCTTCGTTTATCGGTCTAGGGGTAACAATGAGCAGTTCTTC.

This sequence joins TRBV5-1 and TRBJ1-4; D is undetermined. The CDR3 totals 14 residues. V was clipped by 2 bases and J by 3 bases, with 8 bases between them. Germline CDR1 SGHRS, CDR2 YFSETQ. This chain's CDR3 is CASSFGRSNEKLFF. The CDR3 region has the DNA TGCGCCAGCAGCTTTGGGCGATCTAATGAAAAACTGTTTTTT.

The DNA for the CDR3 is TGTGCCAGCAGCTTATGGGGACAGGGAGATCAGCCCCAGCATTTT. Translation: CASSLWGQGDQPQHF. The genes are TRBV7-3 and TRBJ1-5, with 9 bases matching TRBD1. V lost 2 bases and J lost 5; bases outside the gene matches: 4. Germline CDR1 and CDR2: SGHTA and FQGTGA. This CDR3 is built from 15 residues.

This clone was observed a handful of times. This rearrangement joins TRBV5-4 to TRBJ2-7; D gene unclear. The CDR3 extends over 13 amino acids. V was cut by 0 bases and J by 4 bases, with 8 bases left in between. Germline values: CDR1 SGHNT, CDR2 YYREEE (reference sequence). CDR3 loop: CASSLASGYEQYF. Here the CDR3 DNA reads TGTGCCAGCAGCTTGGCCTCGGGTTACGAGCAGTACTTC.

Comments on this clone: A read error may produce the germline difference seen at one junction end. The chain couples TRBV10-3 to TRBJ1-6; no firm D call. This CDR3 spans 13 amino acids. Per germline, CDR1 ENHRY and CDR2 SYGVKD. The CDR3 is CAISDPDTPPPHF. The CDR3 DNA reads TGTGCCATCAGCGATCCTGACACTCCACCCCCCCACTTT.